Below are 27 T cell receptor beta chains sequenced from a single sample in a study of blood T cells in healthy people across ages. The use of a sample-barcoded 5' primer and a J-beta primer mix characterized a second PCR of about 6 to 11 cycles. One entry per CDR3 protein, called by TCRdb with MiXCR from the 5' RACE reads. The top ten clones hold about 3.3% of a sample with around 500,000 distinct CDR3 sequences, approximately 26% of them seen once. This same sample was also taken into another study, of T cells of mothers and their children.

Sequenced: blood. All receptors derive from a boy between 2 and 10 years old in good health.

The V and J genes are TRBV12-5 and TRBJ2-1, with 12 bases identical to TRBD2. The CDR3 has 18 residues. Looked up from germline, CDR1 is LGHNT and CDR2 is FRNRAP. With 0 bases clipped from V and 6 bases from J, the junction kept 9 bases outside the gene matches. The CDR3 reads CASGLVPRTSGTSNEQFF. The DNA of the CDR3 is TGTGCTAGTGGTTTGGTCCCACGGACTAGCGGGACCTCCAATGAGCAGTTCTTC.

This clonotype was recorded many times. This chain connects TRBV7-8 to TRBJ2-3; D is possibly TRBD1 or TRBD2 (5 bases each). Trimming shortened V by 2 bases and J by 6 bases, and 15 bases separated the two germline ends. Germline V gene sequence: CDR1 SGHVS, CDR2 FQNEAQ. The CDR3 has 15 amino acids. The CDR3 spells CASSLYQGPSDTQYF. CDR3 nucleotide sequence: TGTGCCAGCAGCTTATACCAGGGACCCTCGGATACGCAGTATTTT. The variable domain in full, completed from reference TRBV7-8 and TRBJ2-3, reads GAGVSQSPRYKVAKRGQDVALRCDPISGHVSLFWYQQALGQGPEFLTYFQNEAQLDKSGLPSDRFFAERPEGSVSTLKIQRTQQEDSAVYLCASSLYQGPSDTQYFGPGTRLTVL.

The chain links TRBV5-1 to TRBJ1-1; 7 bases align to TRBD1. From germline, CDR1 is SGHRS and CDR2 YFSETQ. The CDR3 spans 17 residues. The ends lost 4 bases at V and 1 base at J; junction bases unmatched: 13. CDR3 protein: CASSGAADRAWNTEAFF. CDR3 sequence (DNA): TGCGCCAGCAGCGGGGCAGCCGACAGGGCGTGGAACACTGAAGCTTTCTTT.

The chain carries TRBV7-9 and TRBJ2-1, with 11 positions matching TRBD2. Germline values: CDR1 SEHNR, CDR2 FQNEAQ (reference sequence). The CDR3 covers 17 residues. Trimming took 1 base from V and 0 from J; bases not matched to a gene: 2. The CDR3 DNA follows: TGTGCCAGCAGCTTAGAACTAGCGGGAGCCTCCTACAATGAGCAGTTCTTC. Protein product: CASSLELAGASYNEQFF. Looking up the rest from reference TRBV7-9 and TRBJ2-1 gives the full variable domain: DTGVSQNPRHKITKRGQNVTFRCDPISEHNRLYWYRQTLGQGPEFLTYFQNEAQLEKSRLLSDRFSAERPKGSFSTLEIQRTEQGDSAMYLCASSLELAGASYNEQFFGPGTRLTVL.

This clonotype was counted a few times. The rearrangement uses TRBV7-9 and TRBJ2-1; D gene unclear. The CDR3 totals 12 residues. The V gene lost 3 bases and the J gene lost 8 bases, with 8 bases spanning the gap. Germline V lookup: CDR1 SEHNR, CDR2 FQNEAQ (reference sequence). The CDR3 nucleotides read TGTGCCAGCAGCTTTTCCCACTATGAGCAGTTCTTC. This encodes CASSFSHYEQFF.

The rearrangement uses TRBV7-9 and TRBJ1-1; no firm D call. Germline V gene data show CDR1 as SEHNR and CDR2 as FQNEAQ (reference sequence). V dropped 0 bases and J dropped 2 bases, with 10 bases sitting between them. The CDR3 consists of 15 residues. CDR3 residues: CASSLATRLNTEAFF. CDR3 in DNA: TGTGCCAGCAGCTTAGCGACACGGCTAAACACTGAAGCTTTCTTT. The whole variable domain, filled in from reference TRBV7-9 and TRBJ1-1, reads DTGVSQNPRHKITKRGQNVTFRCDPISEHNRLYWYRQTLGQGPEFLTYFQNEAQLEKSRLLSDRFSAERPKGSFSTLEIQRTEQGDSAMYLCASSLATRLNTEAFFGQGTRLTVV.

V usage is TRBV9 and J usage is TRBJ2-1, with 9 bases that match TRBD2. Germline loops: CDR1 SGDLS, CDR2 YYNGEE. This CDR3 is built from 18 residues. V shed 5 bases and J 8 bases; nucleotides not matched to a gene: 20. In nucleotides, the CDR3 is TGTGCCAGCAGGCCGGACTTGTGGGGCGGGGGGGATAGGGATGAGCAGTTCTTC. This translates into CASRPDLWGGGDRDEQFF.

The table lists this clonotype with a few counts. Relative to the germline gene, one junction end is altered; a read error may explain this. The chain links TRBV18 to TRBJ2-6, with no clear D. This CDR3 is 17 amino acids long. CDR1 is KGHSH, CDR2 LQKENI, per germline. The CDR3 DNA reads as TGTGCCAGCTCGCCACCGGTCGGAAACCCTGGGGCCAACGTCCTGACTTTC. Protein product: CASSPPVGNPGANVLTF. The whole variable domain, filled in from reference TRBV18 and TRBJ2-6, reads NAGVMQNPRHLVRRRGQEARLRCSPMKGHSHVYWYRQLPEEGLKFMVYLQKENIIDESGMPKERFSAEFPKEGPSILRIQQVVRGDSAAYFCASSPPVGNPGANVLTFGAGSRLTVL.

The V call is TRBV7-9, the J call TRBJ2-7; D tentatively fits TRBD1 or TRBD2 (5 bases each). Per germline, CDR1 SEHNR and CDR2 FQNEAQ (reference sequence). The CDR3 runs to 16 residues. V was shortened by 4 bases and J by 2 bases, with 18 bases between the two germline ends. The CDR3 sequence is CASSSSTGTPTYEQYF. The CDR3 DNA sequence: TGTGCCAGCAGCTCTTCAACCGGGACGCCTACCTACGAGCAGTACTTC.

On this clonotype: Mismatch with germline at one junction end may stem from a read error. The genes are TRBV6-1 and TRBJ2-5, with 13 bases that match TRBD2. The CDR3 has 18 amino acids. CDR1 and CDR2 (germline): MNHNS, SASEGT. CDR3 nucleotide sequence: TGTGCCGGCAGAACCGGCGGGACTAGCGGGGCCCGACGGGAGACCCAGTACTTC. This gives the protein CAGRTGGTSGARRETQYF.

The J gene is TRBJ2-1, the V gene TRBV7-2; 9 nucleotides line up with TRBD2. The junction had 10 bases not matched to a gene; V was cut back by 5 bases and J by 8 bases. CDR1 is SGHTA and CDR2 is FQGNSA in the germline V gene. This CDR3 spans 15 amino acids. The CDR3 loop reads CASSPIAGGFHEQFF. Written as DNA, the CDR3 is TGTGCCAGCAGCCCCATTGCGGGAGGGTTCCATGAGCAGTTCTTC. Drawing the rest from reference TRBV7-2 and TRBJ2-1, the complete variable domain is GAGVSQSPSNKVTEKGKDVELRCDPISGHTALYWYRQSLGQGLEFLIYFQGNSAPDKSGLPSDRFSAERTGGSVSTLTIQRTQQEDSAVYLCASSPIAGGFHEQFFGPGTRLTVL.

This clonotype turned up a few times. The genes are TRBV10-3 and TRBJ1-1; the match to TRBD1 covers 7 bases. V shed 10 bases, J shed 1 base, and the junction held 12 bases outside the gene matches. The CDR3 covers 15 residues. The germline V gene encodes CDR1 ENHRY and CDR2 SYGVKD. This CDR3 is CATVFGGQKNTEAFF. In nucleotides, the CDR3 is TGTGCCACCGTTTTCGGGGGACAGAAGAACACTGAAGCTTTCTTT.

V usage is TRBV20-1 and J usage is TRBJ2-7; 8 bases are a match to TRBD1. CDR1 is DFQATT and CDR2 is SNEGSKA in the germline V gene (reference sequence). The length of the CDR3 is 13 residues. V trimming: 5 bases; J trimming: 0 bases; junction bases outside the gene matches: 3. The CDR3 protein is CSAQQGVSYEQYF. The CDR3 DNA is TGCAGTGCTCAACAGGGGGTCTCCTACGAGCAGTACTTC.

The CDR3 nucleotides read TGCAGCGTTGAAGGAAGGCGGGGGGAGCTGTTTTTT. Translation gives CSVEGRRGELFF. The gene calls are TRBV29-1 and TRBJ2-2; D is unresolved. From germline, CDR1 is SQVTM and CDR2 ANQGSEA. The germline V and J ends were trimmed by 1 base and 8 bases, with 8 bases remaining between them. This CDR3 is built from 12 residues.

The V and J genes are TRBV6-6 and TRBJ2-2, with D maybe TRBD1 (6 bases). The CDR3 has 14 amino acids. Trimming removed 1 base at V and 8 bases at J, with 11 bases between. Germline V gives CDR1 MNHNY, CDR2 SVGAGI (reference sequence). The CDR3 nucleotides are TGTGCCAGCAGTTACTGGGCAGGGGAGGGGGAGCTGTTTTTT. It is translated as CASSYWAGEGELFF.

This rearrangement joins TRBV6-2 or TRBV6-3 to TRBJ2-3; 8 positions agree with TRBD1. This CDR3 has 16 residues. CDR1 MNHEY and CDR2 SVGEGT come from the germline V gene. Unmatched junction bases numbered 12, after V lost 2 bases and J lost 8 bases. The CDR3 region has the DNA TGTGCCAGCAGTTACGACCGGGACAGGCGATGGGGTACGCAGTATTTT. It specifies CASSYDRDRRWGTQYF.

The rearrangement links TRBV20-1 to TRBJ2-5, with D perhaps being TRBD1 or TRBD2 (5 bases each). The length of the CDR3 is 13 residues. Germline CDR1 DFQATT, CDR2 SNEGSKA (reference sequence). The ends were cut back, 3 bases at V and 3 bases at J, with 11 bases in the middle. CDR3 region: CSARGRMEETQYF. CDR3 in DNA: TGCAGTGCTAGGGGACGGATGGAAGAGACCCAGTACTTC.

The gene calls are TRBV6-5 and TRBJ2-5; 9 bases line up with TRBD1. The end of the DNA aligns better with TRBJ2-1, so the J call may be wrong. Germline V lookup: CDR1 MNHEY, CDR2 SVGAGI. CDR3 length: 15 amino acids. The CDR3 sequence is CASSPPGTGKSEQFF. The CDR3, as DNA: TGTGCCAGCAGTCCCCCCGGGACAGGGAAGAGTGAGCAGTTCTTC.

This clonotype came up a few times. The chain carries TRBV12-3 or TRBV12-4 and TRBJ2-2; D call uncertain. Trimming removed 6 bases from V and 3 bases from J, with 14 bases in between. The CDR3 runs 15 residues. CDR3 DNA sequence: TGTGCCAGCAGGGGTTTAGGCAGGTACACCGGGGAGCTGTTTTTT. It codes for CASRGLGRYTGELFF.

In DNA, the CDR3 is TGTGCCCGAGATCCGGGACAGGGGACAAGAGGGGCCAACGTCCTGACTTTC. It specifies CARDPGQGTRGANVLTF. The V gene is TRBV30, the J gene TRBJ2-6; TRBD1 matches 10 bases. The CDR3 runs to 17 residues. Germline assignment: CDR1 GTSNPN and CDR2 SVGIG (reference sequence). Germline trimming cut 8 bases from V and 4 bases from J; bases unmatched to any gene: 14.

This clonotype was found a few times. The rearrangement uses TRBV6-6 and TRBJ2-6; D possibly corresponds to TRBD1 (5 bases). CDR3 length: 16 amino acids. CDR1 and CDR2 (germline): MNHNY, SVGAGI (reference sequence). V was pared by 2 bases and J by 1 base, with 9 bases between. The CDR3 nucleotides are TGTGCCAGCAGTTACGCAGCAGGGTCTGGGGCCAACGTCCTGACTTTC. It yields the protein CASSYAAGSGANVLTF.

The genes are TRBV11-2 and TRBJ2-3; 9 bases map to TRBD2. Germline V gene data show CDR1 as SGHAT and CDR2 as FQNNGV. Germline trimming cut 2 bases from V and 8 bases from J; bases unmatched to any gene: 11. The CDR3 consists of 16 residues. The CDR3 loop reads CASSLLREGHMATQYF. The DNA of the CDR3 is TGTGCCAGCAGCTTACTGCGGGAGGGTCACATGGCTACGCAGTATTTT.

This clonotype has at least ten counts. The V and J genes are TRBV20-1 and TRBJ2-5; TRBD2 agrees at 9 bases. The CDR3 extends over 13 amino acids. Germline V gives CDR1 DFQATT, CDR2 SNEGSKA (reference sequence). The J segment lost 5 bases and the V segment lost 6 bases, leaving 7 bases of the junction unmatched. This CDR3 is CSARLAVGETQYF. The CDR3 nucleotides are TGCAGTGCCAGACTAGCGGTGGGGGAGACCCAGTACTTC.

This clonotype was detected a few times. This sequence joins TRBV5-1 and TRBJ1-5; D is unresolved. Germline V lookup: CDR1 SGHRS, CDR2 YFSETQ. Trimming left V 0 bases short and J 7 bases short, with 8 bases between. This CDR3 has 13 amino acids. CDR3: CASSLDNRQPQHF. The CDR3 DNA reads as TGCGCCAGCAGCTTGGACAATAGGCAGCCCCAGCATTTT.

The V call is TRBV4-1, the J call TRBJ2-1, with 9 bases aligning to TRBD2. From germline, CDR1 is MGHRA and CDR2 YSYEKL. The CDR3 has 17 residues. J was trimmed by 9 bases and V by 4 bases; bases with no gene match: 16. The CDR3 sequence: CASSLDYDFSGRGEQFF. The CDR3 DNA is TGCGCCAGCAGCCTTGACTACGACTTTAGCGGGAGAGGTGAGCAGTTCTTC.

This sequence joins TRBV27 and TRBJ2-5, with D possibly matching TRBD1 (6 bases). The end of the DNA aligns better with TRBJ2-1, so the J call may be wrong. The CDR3 runs to 13 residues. The germline gives CDR1 MNHEY, CDR2 SMNVEV (reference sequence). CDR3 region: CASSLSGAREQFF. The CDR3 DNA sequence: TGTGCCAGCAGTTTATCGGGGGCACGGGAGCAGTTCTTC.

This clonotype appeared a few times. The chain employs TRBV9 and TRBJ2-5; a possible D gene is TRBD2 (6 bases). The J call may be incorrect, as the DNA end agrees better with TRBJ2-1. The CDR3 loop spans 14 amino acids. Germline V gene sequence: CDR1 SGDLS, CDR2 YYNGEE. This CDR3 is CASSVELGGRGQFF. The CDR3 DNA reads as TGTGCCAGCAGCGTAGAATTGGGGGGACGCGGGCAGTTCTTC.